These 30 T cell receptor beta chains share one sample of origin, sequenced in a study of T cell changes during pregnancy in multiple sclerosis. The assay was immunoSEQ multiplex PCR, and TCRdb's table has in-frame clones only and misses some. The sample includes more than 55,000 clones, approximately 94% seen only once; the top ten take 3.5%. The material sequenced was CD8+ T cells from peripheral blood mononuclear cells, taken in the third trimester of pregnancy. These TCRs come from a female donor with multiple sclerosis, enrolled in a pregnancy study.

This chain links TRBV5-1 with TRBJ1-4; D is possibly TRBD1 (6 bases). Trimming removed 1 base from V and 7 bases from J, with 11 bases in between. The germline V gene has CDR1 SGHRS and CDR2 YFSETQ. CDR3 length: 14 residues. This chain's CDR3 is CASSLWGGFEKLFF. The DNA of the CDR3 is TGCGCCAGCAGCTTGTGGGGGGGCTTTGAAAAACTGTTTTTT.

This chain uses TRBV5-3 with TRBJ1-1; the D gene is possibly TRBD1 (6 bases). TRBV5-3 is an ORF for which the function is uncertain. The CDR3 is 15 residues long. With 4 bases removed from V and 1 base from J, the gap between germline ends came to 14 bases. DNA for the CDR3: TGTGCCAGAAGCCCTAAGCAGGGGAGGAACACTGAAGCTTTCTTT. This codes for CARSPKQGRNTEAFF.

In its sample, this clone was seen once. V gene TRBV9 combines with J gene TRBJ2-1; 7 bases agree with TRBD1. The trim removed 0 bases at V and 5 bases at J, leaving 5 bases unmatched. This CDR3 spans 15 amino acids. Germline V gene lookup returns CDR1 SGDLS and CDR2 YYNGEE. CDR3 DNA: TGTGCCAGCAGCGTAGGACCCACAGGGGACAATGAGCAGTTCTTC. Its translation: CASSVGPTGDNEQFF.

This clone was observed a few times. The CDR3 nucleotides read TGTGCCTGGAGAAGGACAGGGCAAAACACTGAAGCTTTCTTT. This gives the protein CAWRRTGQNTEAFF. J is TRBJ1-1 and V is TRBV30, with 8 bases aligning to TRBD1. V lost 3 bases, J lost 2 bases, and 5 bases stayed unmatched. CDR1 and CDR2 (germline): GTSNPN, SVGIG (reference sequence). The CDR3 is 14 residues long.

The chain has TRBV5-1 and TRBJ2-3; 8 bases line up with TRBD1. Per the germline V gene, CDR1 is SGHRS and CDR2 is YFSETQ. The CDR3 has 15 amino acids. The V and J ends lost 3 bases and 2 bases, in that order; junction bases with no gene match: 5. CDR3 protein: CASSSGQGTTDTQYF. The CDR3 DNA follows: TGCGCCAGCAGCTCCGGACAGGGTACCACAGATACGCAGTATTTT.

The J gene is TRBJ2-1, the V gene TRBV29-1, with D perhaps matching TRBD2 (5 bases). Per germline, CDR1 SQVTM and CDR2 ANQGSEA. This CDR3 is built from 14 residues. V shed 7 bases and J shed 0 bases, with 13 bases lying between them. The CDR3 reads CSAGLINSYNEQFF. CDR3 DNA: TGCAGCGCCGGACTCATAAACTCCTACAATGAGCAGTTCTTC.

This chain joins TRBV5-6 and TRBJ2-7, with D maybe TRBD2 (6 bases). The germline V and J ends were trimmed by 3 bases and 3 bases, with 19 bases remaining between them. This CDR3 has 16 amino acids. Germline values: CDR1 SGHDT, CDR2 YYEEEE. In nucleotides, the CDR3 is TGTGCCAGCAGCTCATGGGGGGAAGGGAAGGGCTACGAGCAGTACTTC. The encoded protein is CASSSWGEGKGYEQYF.

J is TRBJ2-1 and V is TRBV27; D remains ambiguous. There are 15 residues in the CDR3. Germline CDR1 MNHEY, CDR2 SMNVEV (reference sequence). The germline V and J ends were trimmed by 5 bases and 4 bases, with 15 bases remaining between them. The CDR3 sequence is CASSPGPLNYNEQFF. CDR3 sequence (DNA): TGTGCCAGCAGTCCTGGGCCCCTGAATTACAATGAGCAGTTCTTC.

This chain joins TRBV5-1 and TRBJ2-1; D remains ambiguous. V was trimmed by 5 bases and J by 3 bases, leaving 12 bases between them. Germline loops: CDR1 SGHRS, CDR2 YFSETQ. There are 14 residues in the CDR3. DNA of the CDR3: TGCGCCAGCAGGTCCAGCGTCGACTACAATGAGCAGTTCTTC. This codes for CASRSSVDYNEQFF.

The rearrangement joins TRBV4-3 to TRBJ2-3; TRBD2 matches at 9 bases. The CDR3 length is 16 residues. V dropped 0 bases and J dropped 6; count of bases not matched to a gene: 7. From germline, CDR1 is LGHNA and CDR2 YSLEER. In DNA form, the CDR3 reads TGCGCCAGCAGCCAAGATCGGATAGGGACTAGCGATACGCAGTATTTT. This gives the protein CASSQDRIGTSDTQYF.

The chain has TRBV25-1 and TRBJ2-1; D is uncertain. CDR1 MGHDK and CDR2 SYGVNS come from the germline V gene. CDR3 size: 15 residues. V gave up 2 bases and J gave up 2 bases, with 10 bases separating them. The CDR3 is CASSEMGNPYNEQFF. CDR3 bases: TGTGCCAGCAGTGAAATGGGCAACCCCTACAATGAGCAGTTCTTC.

As regards this clone: The sample carries other DNA sequences with the same CDR3. The rearrangement links TRBV20-1 to TRBJ2-7; a weak D match, TRBD1 (6 bases). V dropped 3 bases and J dropped 3 bases, with 6 bases sitting between them. The CDR3 extends over 11 amino acids. In germline, CDR1 is DFQATT, CDR2 SNEGSKA (reference sequence). The CDR3 bases are TGCAGTGCTAGGGACAGCTACGAGCAGTACTTC. As protein: CSARDSYEQYF.

The V gene is TRBV5-6, the J gene TRBJ2-7, with D perhaps matching TRBD1 (6 bases). The germline V gene encodes CDR1 SGHDT and CDR2 YYEEEE. This CDR3 contains 14 residues. V was clipped by 4 bases and J by 2 bases, with 13 bases between them. CDR3 region: CASSIGQYPYEQYF. The CDR3 DNA reads TGTGCCAGCAGCATAGGACAGTACCCCTACGAGCAGTACTTC.

This chain joins TRBV30 and TRBJ2-7; TRBD2 aligns across 11 bases. This CDR3 has 16 amino acids. V trimming: 7 bases; J trimming: 0 bases; junction bases outside the gene matches: 11. CDR1 GTSNPN and CDR2 SVGIG come from the germline V gene (reference sequence). CDR3 nucleotides: TGTGCCTCCGAGGGCCTACTAGCGGGAGACTCCTACGAGCAGTACTTC. Amino acids: CASEGLLAGDSYEQYF. The full variable domain, rest sourced from reference TRBV30 and TRBJ2-7, is SQTIHQWPATLVQPVGSPLSLECTVEGTSNPNLYWYRQAAGRGLQLLFYSVGIGQISSEVPQNLSASRPQDRQFILSSKKLLLSDSGFYLCASEGLLAGDSYEQYFGPGTRLTVT.

The chain combines TRBV5-1 with TRBJ1-5; D is perhaps TRBD1 (6 bases). Germline V CDR1 and CDR2: SGHRS, YFSETQ. The CDR3 sequence is 13 residues long. The V end was cut by 5 bases, the J end by 6 bases, with 12 bases between. CDR3: CASSLRGPQPQHF. CDR3 DNA: TGCGCCAGCAGTCTCAGGGGACCTCAGCCCCAGCATTTT.

This chain links TRBV27 with TRBJ2-7; TRBD2 aligns across 10 bases. Germline CDR1 and CDR2: MNHEY and SMNVEV (reference sequence). The CDR3 sequence is 17 residues long. V was pared by 0 bases and J by 2 bases, with 7 bases of the junction left unmatched. This CDR3 is CASSLSPGLAFPYEQYF. CDR3 DNA: TGTGCCAGCAGTTTATCCCCGGGACTAGCGTTCCCCTACGAGCAGTACTTC.

The chain joins TRBV13 to TRBJ2-1, with TRBD2 matching over 15 bases. V shed 3 bases, J shed 4 bases, and the junction held 4 bases outside the gene matches. CDR1 PRHDT and CDR2 FYEKMQ come from the germline V gene (reference sequence). The CDR3 covers 17 residues. The CDR3 here is CASSLGGTSGRYNEQFF. In DNA, the CDR3 is TGTGCCAGCAGCTTGGGAGGGACTAGCGGGAGGTACAATGAGCAGTTCTTC.

The chain uses TRBV29-1 and TRBJ2-1; 8 nucleotides align to TRBD2. CDR1 is SQVTM and CDR2 is ANQGSEA in the germline V gene. CDR3 length: 16 residues. V lost 1 base and J lost 5; bases outside the gene matches: 10. The CDR3 spells CSVEARAGAEDNEQFF. The DNA for the CDR3 is TGCAGCGTTGAAGCCCGAGCGGGAGCAGAGGACAATGAGCAGTTCTTC.

This rearrangement joins TRBV16 to TRBJ2-7; weak D call: TRBD2 (6 bases). Germline CDR1 and CDR2: KGHSY and FQNENV. The CDR3 consists of 16 residues. V was shortened by 3 bases and J by 2 bases, with 17 bases between the two germline ends. For the CDR3, the DNA is TGTGCCAGCAGCCAGAACCCGGGACGGGGGACCTACGAGCAGTACTTC. Its translation: CASSQNPGRGTYEQYF.

This chain joins TRBV30 and TRBJ2-1; D is undetermined. This CDR3 is 16 amino acids long. Germline assignment: CDR1 GTSNPN and CDR2 SVGIG (reference sequence). V was shortened by 1 base and J by 8 bases, with 21 bases between the two germline ends. In DNA form, the CDR3 reads TGTGCCTGGAGTGCGCACCCACCCACTGAGTGGTATGAGCAGTTCTTC. It yields the protein CAWSAHPPTEWYEQFF.

This chain uses TRBV12-5 with TRBJ2-5; 8 bases fit TRBD1. In germline, CDR1 is LGHNT, CDR2 FRNRAP. Germline trimming cut 1 base from V and 5 bases from J; bases unmatched to any gene: 9. The CDR3 contains 16 residues. The CDR3 nucleotides read TGTGCTAGTGGTTTGGACTTATCAGGGGGCGTCGAGACCCAGTACTTC. It is translated as CASGLDLSGGVETQYF.

This clone was found a few times. This chain joins TRBV6-4 and TRBJ2-2, with 9 bases aligning to TRBD2. J was trimmed by 7 bases and V by 0 bases; bases with no gene match: 0. Germline V gene data show CDR1 as MRHNA and CDR2 as SNTAGT. The CDR3 length is 14 residues. The DNA of the CDR3 is TGTGCCAGCAGTGACTCTAGCGGGAGCGGGGAGCTGTTTTTT. Encoded protein: CASSDSSGSGELFF.

V usage is TRBV14 and J usage is TRBJ2-7, with D unclear. Germline V gene sequence: CDR1 SGHDN, CDR2 FVKESK. V shed 3 bases and J shed 0 bases, with 12 bases lying between them. The CDR3 runs 15 residues. The DNA for the CDR3 is TGTGCCAGCAGCCACCGCAAAAGGAGCTCCTACGAGCAGTACTTC. It encodes CASSHRKRSSYEQYF.

The chain combines TRBV4-1 with TRBJ2-1; 14 bases line up with TRBD2. Per the germline V gene, CDR1 is MGHRA and CDR2 is YSYEKL. The CDR3 consists of 15 residues. V dropped 4 bases and J dropped 16; count of bases not matched to a gene: 12. The CDR3 DNA follows: TGCGCCAGCAGCCCCGCACCGGGACTAGCGGGAGTGCTCTTCTTC. As protein: CASSPAPGLAGVLFF.

This sequence joins TRBV11-2 and TRBJ1-2; no definite D call. CDR1 SGHAT and CDR2 FQNNGV come from the germline V gene. The CDR3 has 14 residues. Between the trimmed V and J ends, which lost 9 bases and 2 bases, there was a span of 16 bases. The CDR3 loop is CASLGPPGNYGYTF. The CDR3 DNA sequence: TGTGCCAGTCTAGGCCCTCCTGGAAACTATGGCTACACCTTC.

This chain uses TRBV4-1 with TRBJ2-6, with D possibly being TRBD1 (6 bases). The CDR3 has 18 residues. V dropped 0 bases and J dropped 0 bases, with 12 bases sitting between them. CDR1 and CDR2 from the germline V gene are MGHRA and YSYEKL. The CDR3 spells CASSQDPGAVSGANVLTF. The CDR3 region has the DNA TGCGCCAGCAGCCAAGATCCAGGGGCCGTCTCTGGGGCCAACGTCCTGACTTTC.

V and J are TRBV28 and TRBJ2-7; D is possibly TRBD2 (6 bases). The CDR3 totals 17 residues. Trimming pared 4 bases from V and 2 bases from J, leaving 21 bases between. Germline CDR1 MDHEN, CDR2 SYDVKM. The CDR3 spells CASSWDLASLDPYEQYF. CDR3 DNA: TGTGCCAGCAGTTGGGACTTGGCAAGTCTTGATCCCTACGAGCAGTACTTC.

This chain links TRBV28 with TRBJ1-2, with D tentatively TRBD1 (5 bases). This CDR3 has 15 residues. V gave up 6 bases and J gave up 4 bases, with 18 bases separating them. Germline assignment: CDR1 MDHEN and CDR2 SYDVKM. CDR3 residues: CASRPDLGVFYGYTF. The CDR3 DNA follows: TGTGCCAGCAGACCCGACTTAGGGGTATTCTATGGCTACACCTTC.

This rearrangement joins TRBV4-1 to TRBJ1-2; D remains unclear. The CDR3 has 15 residues. V was pared by 1 base and J by 1 base, with 10 bases between. The germline CDR1 and CDR2 sequences are MGHRA and YSYEKL. CDR3 amino acids: CASSQVQALNYGYTF. The CDR3 DNA reads TGCGCCAGCAGCCAAGTGCAGGCTCTTAACTATGGCTACACCTTC.

The chain has TRBV9 and TRBJ1-1; D remains ambiguous. This CDR3 spans 12 amino acids. Germline lookup yields CDR1 SGDLS and CDR2 YYNGEE. The V end lost 4 bases, the J end lost 2 bases, and 6 bases lay between the germline ends. The DNA of the CDR3 is TGTGCCAGCAGCATCAGTAACACTGAAGCTTTCTTT. Translated, it gives CASSISNTEAFF.